Each of the 20 T cell receptor beta chains below was sequenced from the same sample in a study of identical twins. TCRdb itself ran the 5' RACE reads through MiXCR, one entry per CDR3 protein. The data show about 530,000 distinct CDR3 sequences, approximately 20% seen once. The same sample was also used in a study of yellow fever vaccine responses in identical twins.

Input material: CD4+ T cells sorted from blood. These receptors were collected from a young woman in good health.

This clonotype occurred a few times. This chain links TRBV10-3 with TRBJ2-5; 7 nucleotides match TRBD1. This CDR3 has 12 residues. Germline V gene lookup returns CDR1 ENHRY and CDR2 SYGVKD. V lost 10 bases to trimming and J lost 3 bases; unmatched junction nucleotides: 5. The CDR3 bases are TGTGCCACCCGGGACAGCAAAGAGACCCAGTACTTC. Encoded protein: CATRDSKETQYF.

This clonotype was detected a few times. The CDR3 nucleotides are TGTGCCAGCAGTCCTGCGGGACAGGGTGAAGAAAAACTGTTTTTT. Translated: CASSPAGQGEEKLFF. The gene calls are TRBV28 and TRBJ1-4; 9 nucleotides align to TRBD1. Germline V gene lookup returns CDR1 MDHEN and CDR2 SYDVKM. The V gene end was trimmed by 5 bases and the J gene end by 8 bases; junction bases not matched to a gene: 9. The CDR3 runs 15 residues.

The chain employs TRBV7-9 and TRBJ1-1, with D maybe TRBD1 (5 bases). V shed 2 bases and J shed 0 bases, with 7 bases lying between them. Germline V CDR1 and CDR2: SEHNR, FQNEAQ (reference sequence). CDR3 length: 14 residues. CDR3 in amino acids: CASSLPGMNTEAFF. In DNA, the CDR3 is TGTGCCAGCAGCTTACCAGGGATGAACACTGAAGCTTTCTTT.

The rearrangement joins TRBV3-1 to TRBJ2-7, with 11 bases that match TRBD2. The CDR3 contains 15 residues. V lost 6 bases to trimming and J lost 2 bases; unmatched junction nucleotides: 6. From germline, CDR1 is LGHDT and CDR2 YNNKEL (reference sequence). The CDR3 DNA reads TGTGCCAGCAGAACCGGGACTAGCGGCCCCTACGAGCAGTACTTC. Amino acids: CASRTGTSGPYEQYF.

The table lists this clonotype with a few counts. The chain links TRBV10-3 to TRBJ2-1; unclear D gene. Trimming pared 3 bases from V and 8 bases from J, leaving 8 bases between. CDR1 is ENHRY, CDR2 SYGVKD, per germline. The CDR3 has 12 amino acids. The CDR3 protein is CAISDGQHEQFF. CDR3 DNA sequence: TGTGCCATCAGTGACGGTCAGCATGAGCAGTTCTTC.

The chain links TRBV12-3 or TRBV12-4 to TRBJ2-3; D may be TRBD2 (6 bases). This CDR3 contains 18 residues. The V and J ends lost 1 base and 1 base respectively, with 18 bases between them. CDR3 bases: TGTGCCAGCAGTTTAGAAGTTGGGGCGGGAATCCGCACAGATACGCAGTATTTT. Its translation: CASSLEVGAGIRTDTQYF.

This clonotype was picked up a small number of times. The chain employs TRBV20-1 and TRBJ1-1; 8 bases agree with TRBD1. CDR3 length equals 16 residues. The V segment lost 3 bases and the J segment 4 bases; nucleotides outside the gene matches: 13. Germline CDR1 and CDR2: DFQATT and SNEGSKA (reference sequence). As DNA, the CDR3 is TGCAGTGCTAGTGGCAGGGGGCTAGGTGGGGGCACTGAAGCTTTCTTT. Amino acid sequence: CSASGRGLGGGTEAFF.

The chain has TRBV20-1 and TRBJ1-1; D is uncertain. The V end lost 2 bases, the J end lost 2 bases, and 15 bases lay between the germline ends. This CDR3 spans 15 amino acids. The germline gives CDR1 DFQATT, CDR2 SNEGSKA (reference sequence). CDR3 DNA sequence: TGCAGTGCTAGATCCGGGATCTGGACTAACACTGAAGCTTTCTTT. Translating it yields CSARSGIWTNTEAFF.

CDR3 sequence: CASGDTEAFF. As DNA, the CDR3 is TGTGCCTCCGGGGACACTGAAGCTTTCTTT. The genes are TRBV7-8 and TRBJ1-1; no reliable D call. The CDR3 spans 10 residues. Trimming pared 11 bases from V and 3 bases from J, leaving 7 bases between. Germline V lookup: CDR1 SGHVS, CDR2 FQNEAQ.

The chain carries TRBV20-1 and TRBJ2-7; 8 bases align to TRBD2. Germline lookup yields CDR1 DFQATT and CDR2 SNEGSKA (reference sequence). V lost 3 bases to trimming and J lost 6 bases; unmatched junction nucleotides: 4. This CDR3 contains 12 residues. The CDR3 DNA reads as TGCAGTGCTAGTCCGGGGGGGGTCGAGCAGTACTTC. Translation gives CSASPGGVEQYF.

This clonotype was picked up a small number of times. Here the CDR3 reads CATKDWWEGIEQYF. CDR3 bases: TGTGCCACCAAGGATTGGTGGGAGGGGATCGAGCAGTACTTC. This chain connects TRBV24-1 to TRBJ2-7; 7 positions agree with TRBD2. The CDR3 spans 14 residues. Germline assignment: CDR1 KGHDR and CDR2 SFDVKD. The J segment lost 6 bases and the V segment lost 8 bases, leaving 12 bases of the junction unmatched.

The rearrangement links TRBV6-1 to TRBJ2-7; 11 positions match TRBD2. Germline CDR1 is MNHNS and CDR2 is SASEGT. V lost 5 bases and J lost 2; bases outside the gene matches: 11. The CDR3 loop spans 17 amino acids. CDR3 nucleotides: TGTGCCAGCAGTACGACCCGGGGACTAGCGGAACCCTACGAGCAGTACTTC. Protein sequence: CASSTTRGLAEPYEQYF.

The chain links TRBV3-1 to TRBJ2-5; D gene uncertain. Germline-derived CDR1 and CDR2 are LGHDT and YNNKEL (reference sequence). The ends were cut back, 5 bases at V and 2 bases at J, with 12 bases in the middle. CDR3 length: 14 residues. The CDR3 DNA reads as TGTGCCAGCAGCGGACCAGGATTTCAAGAGACCCAGTACTTC. Translation: CASSGPGFQETQYF.

The chain employs TRBV28 and TRBJ2-7; D is perhaps TRBD1 (5 bases). V lost 5 bases to trimming and J lost 3 bases, with 5 bases between them. Germline V lookup: CDR1 MDHEN, CDR2 SYDVKM. The CDR3 runs 11 residues. CDR3 protein: CASSGHYEQYF. Written as DNA, the CDR3 is TGTGCCAGCAGTGGACACTACGAGCAGTACTTC.

J is TRBJ2-2 and V is TRBV6-1, with D tentatively TRBD2 (5 bases). Looked up from germline, CDR1 is MNHNS and CDR2 is SASEGT. V was cut by 8 bases and J by 4 bases, with 11 bases left in between. The length of the CDR3 is 13 residues. The chain's CDR3 is CASGWESTGELFF. CDR3 nucleotides: TGTGCCAGCGGGTGGGAGAGCACCGGGGAGCTGTTTTTT.

The V gene is TRBV2, the J gene TRBJ1-3; no firm D call. Trimming removed 5 bases at V and 0 bases at J, with 17 bases between. This CDR3 has 17 amino acids. CDR1 SNHLY and CDR2 FYNNEI come from the germline V gene. CDR3 coding DNA: TGTGCCAGCAGTAGACTACAGCTGCCTAGCTCTGGAAACACCATATATTTT. Protein product: CASSRLQLPSSGNTIYF.

The chain recombines TRBV6-1 with TRBJ2-7, with 7 nucleotides matching TRBD1. Trimming took 7 bases from V and 0 from J; bases not matched to a gene: 9. The CDR3 is 15 residues long. The germline gives CDR1 MNHNS, CDR2 SASEGT. The CDR3 bases are TGTGCCAGCAATGTAGCCGGGACAGACTCCTACGAGCAGTACGTC. This encodes CASNVAGTDSYEQYV.

This clonotype was picked up a small number of times. The chain recombines TRBV7-8 with TRBJ1-4; the D gene is possibly TRBD1 (6 bases). V lost 5 bases, J lost 4 bases, and 11 bases lay in between. Germline assignment: CDR1 SGHVS and CDR2 FQNEAQ. This CDR3 spans 14 amino acids. This chain's CDR3 is CASSPDSFNEKLFF. The CDR3 DNA sequence: TGTGCCAGCAGCCCGGACAGCTTTAATGAAAAACTGTTTTTT.

This clonotype has a handful of counts. For the CDR3, the DNA is TGTGCCAGCAGTTTAGAAGGAGGAGATACGCAGTATTTT. Protein product: CASSLEGGDTQYF. The chain links TRBV28 to TRBJ2-3; D is possibly TRBD2 (5 bases). V was clipped by 2 bases and J by 5 bases, with 8 bases between them. There are 13 residues in the CDR3. Germline V lookup: CDR1 MDHEN, CDR2 SYDVKM.

This clonotype was counted only a few times. The chain couples TRBV5-1 to TRBJ2-1, with 8 bases identical to TRBD2. The junction had 4 bases not matched to a gene; V was cut back by 0 bases and J by 2 bases. The germline V gene encodes CDR1 SGHRS and CDR2 YFSETQ. The CDR3 length is 16 residues. CDR3 residues: CASSLVILAAYNEQFF. In nucleotides, the CDR3 is TGCGCCAGCAGCTTGGTTATACTAGCGGCCTACAATGAGCAGTTCTTC.